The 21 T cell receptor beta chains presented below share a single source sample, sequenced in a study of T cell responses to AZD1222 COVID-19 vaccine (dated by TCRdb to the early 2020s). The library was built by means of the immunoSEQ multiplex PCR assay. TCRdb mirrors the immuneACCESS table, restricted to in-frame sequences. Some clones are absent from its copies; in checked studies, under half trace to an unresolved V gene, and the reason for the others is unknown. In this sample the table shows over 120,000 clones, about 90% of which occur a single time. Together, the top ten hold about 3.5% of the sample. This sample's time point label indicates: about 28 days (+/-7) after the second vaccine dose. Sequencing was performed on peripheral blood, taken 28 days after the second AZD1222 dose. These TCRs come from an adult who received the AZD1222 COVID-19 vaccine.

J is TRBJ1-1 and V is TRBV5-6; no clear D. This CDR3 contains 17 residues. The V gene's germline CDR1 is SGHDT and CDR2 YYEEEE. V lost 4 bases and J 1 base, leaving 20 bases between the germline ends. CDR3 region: CASSRVWGTWRNTEAFF. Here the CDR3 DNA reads TGTGCCAGCAGCAGAGTCTGGGGTACGTGGAGGAACACTGAAGCTTTCTTT.

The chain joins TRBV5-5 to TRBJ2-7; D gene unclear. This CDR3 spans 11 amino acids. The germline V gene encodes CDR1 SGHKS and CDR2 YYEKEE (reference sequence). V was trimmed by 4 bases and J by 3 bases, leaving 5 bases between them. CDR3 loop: CASSAYYEQYF. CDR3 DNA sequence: TGTGCCAGCAGCGCCTACTACGAGCAGTACTTC.

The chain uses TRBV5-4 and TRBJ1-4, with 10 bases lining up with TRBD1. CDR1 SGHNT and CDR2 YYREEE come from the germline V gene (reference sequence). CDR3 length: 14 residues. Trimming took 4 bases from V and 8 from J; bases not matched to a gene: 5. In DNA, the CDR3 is TGTGCCAGCAGCCCCCGGGACAGGGGAGAAAAACTGTTTTTT. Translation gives CASSPRDRGEKLFF.

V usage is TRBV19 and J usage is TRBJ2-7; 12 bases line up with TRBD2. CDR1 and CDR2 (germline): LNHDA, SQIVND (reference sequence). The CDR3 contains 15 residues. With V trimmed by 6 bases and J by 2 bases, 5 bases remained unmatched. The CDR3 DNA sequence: TGTGCCAGTAGATCTACTAGCGGGGGGACCTACGAGCAGTACTTC. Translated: CASRSTSGGTYEQYF.

The CDR3: CASSLTDSPLHF. The CDR3 DNA sequence: TGTGCCAGCAGTTTAACAGATTCACCCCTCCACTTT. The chain combines TRBV28 with TRBJ1-6; D gene unclear. Trimming removed 2 bases at V and 8 bases at J, with 4 bases between. Germline CDR1 and CDR2: MDHEN and SYDVKM. The CDR3 runs to 12 residues.

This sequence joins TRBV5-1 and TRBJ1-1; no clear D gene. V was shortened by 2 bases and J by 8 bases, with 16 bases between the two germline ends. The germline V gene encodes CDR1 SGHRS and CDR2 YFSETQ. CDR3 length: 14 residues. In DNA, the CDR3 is TGCGCCAGCAGCTTAGGGCAGGCATTCTACGAAGCTTTCTTT. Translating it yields CASSLGQAFYEAFF.

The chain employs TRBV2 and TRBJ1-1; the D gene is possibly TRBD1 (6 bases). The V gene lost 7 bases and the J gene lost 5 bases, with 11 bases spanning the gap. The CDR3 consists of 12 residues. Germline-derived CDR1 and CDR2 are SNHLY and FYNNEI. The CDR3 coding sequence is TGTGCCAGCACGGGACAATGGACTGAAGCTTTCTTT. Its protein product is CASTGQWTEAFF.

As DNA, the CDR3 is TGTGCCAGCAGCCTTGGACAGGCCTCCACGGGGGAAGCTTTCTTT. This encodes CASSLGQASTGEAFF. The chain couples TRBV2 to TRBJ1-1; 7 bases are shared with TRBD1. V lost 6 bases to trimming and J lost 8 bases; unmatched junction nucleotides: 15. The CDR3 spans 15 residues. Germline CDR1 and CDR2: SNHLY and FYNNEI.

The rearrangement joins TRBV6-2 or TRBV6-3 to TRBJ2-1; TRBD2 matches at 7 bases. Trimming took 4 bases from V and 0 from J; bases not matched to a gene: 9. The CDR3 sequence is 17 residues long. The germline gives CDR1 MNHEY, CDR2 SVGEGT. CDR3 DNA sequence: TGTGCCAGCAGTTTCGTACTAGCGCACCCCTCCTACAATGAGCAGTTCTTC. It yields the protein CASSFVLAHPSYNEQFF.

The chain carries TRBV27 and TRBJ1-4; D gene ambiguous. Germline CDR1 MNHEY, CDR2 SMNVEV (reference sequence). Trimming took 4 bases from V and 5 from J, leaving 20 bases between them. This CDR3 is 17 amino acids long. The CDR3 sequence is CASSSGFWNGANEKLFF. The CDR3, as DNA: TGTGCCAGCAGTTCCGGGTTTTGGAACGGCGCAAATGAAAAACTGTTTTTT.

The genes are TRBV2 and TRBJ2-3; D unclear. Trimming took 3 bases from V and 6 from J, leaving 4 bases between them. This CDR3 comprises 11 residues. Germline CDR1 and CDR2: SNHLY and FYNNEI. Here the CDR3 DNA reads TGTGCCAGCAGTGATGGGGATACGCAGTATTTT. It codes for CASSDGDTQYF.

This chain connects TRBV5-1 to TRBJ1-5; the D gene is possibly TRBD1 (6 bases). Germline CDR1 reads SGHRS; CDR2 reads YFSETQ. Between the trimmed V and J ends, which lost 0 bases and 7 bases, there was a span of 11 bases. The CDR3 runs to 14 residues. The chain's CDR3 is CASSLEGGMQPQHF. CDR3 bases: TGCGCCAGCAGCTTGGAGGGGGGCATGCAGCCCCAGCATTTT.

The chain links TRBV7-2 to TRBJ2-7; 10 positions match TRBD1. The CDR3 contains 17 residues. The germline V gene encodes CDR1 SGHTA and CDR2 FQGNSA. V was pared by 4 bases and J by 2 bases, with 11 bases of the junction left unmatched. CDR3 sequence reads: CASSWGQGPRVPYEQYF. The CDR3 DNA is TGTGCCAGCAGCTGGGGACAGGGGCCACGGGTCCCCTACGAGCAGTACTTC.

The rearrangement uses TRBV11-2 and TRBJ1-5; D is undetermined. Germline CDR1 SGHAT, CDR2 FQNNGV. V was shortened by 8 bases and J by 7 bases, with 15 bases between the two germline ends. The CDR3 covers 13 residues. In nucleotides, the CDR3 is TGTGCCAGCGCCCCCGCGGGTGGGCAGCCCCAGCATTTT. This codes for CASAPAGGQPQHF.

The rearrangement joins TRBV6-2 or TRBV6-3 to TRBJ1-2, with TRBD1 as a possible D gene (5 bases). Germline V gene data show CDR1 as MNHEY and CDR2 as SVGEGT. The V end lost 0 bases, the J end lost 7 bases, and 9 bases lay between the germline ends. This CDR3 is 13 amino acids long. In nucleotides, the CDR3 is TGTGCCAGCAGTTACTCGAGGCAGGGTGGCTACACCTTC. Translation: CASSYSRQGGYTF.

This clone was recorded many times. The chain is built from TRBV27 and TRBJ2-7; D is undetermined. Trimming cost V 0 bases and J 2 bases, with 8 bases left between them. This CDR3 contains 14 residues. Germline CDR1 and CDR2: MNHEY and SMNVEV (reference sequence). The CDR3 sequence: CASSLSWAPYEQYF. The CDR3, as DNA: TGTGCCAGCAGTTTATCGTGGGCTCCCTACGAGCAGTACTTC.

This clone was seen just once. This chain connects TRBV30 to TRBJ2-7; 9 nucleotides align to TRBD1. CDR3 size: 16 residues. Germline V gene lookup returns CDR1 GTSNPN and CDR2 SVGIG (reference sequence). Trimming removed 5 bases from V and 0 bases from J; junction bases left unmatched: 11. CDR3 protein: CAWDFKTGGSSYEQYF. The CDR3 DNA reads TGTGCCTGGGACTTTAAGACAGGGGGAAGCTCCTACGAGCAGTACTTC.

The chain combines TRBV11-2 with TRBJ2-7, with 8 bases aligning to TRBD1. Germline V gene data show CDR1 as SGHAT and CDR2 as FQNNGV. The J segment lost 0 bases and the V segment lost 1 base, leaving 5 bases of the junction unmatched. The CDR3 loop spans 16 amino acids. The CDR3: CASSLGQGRYSYEQYF. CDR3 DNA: TGTGCCAGCAGCTTAGGACAGGGGCGATACTCCTACGAGCAGTACTTC.

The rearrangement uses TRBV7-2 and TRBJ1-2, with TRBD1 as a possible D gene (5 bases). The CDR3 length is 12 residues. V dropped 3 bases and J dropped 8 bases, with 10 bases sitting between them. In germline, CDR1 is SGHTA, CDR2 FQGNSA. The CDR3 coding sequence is TGTGCCAGCAGCTTTAGGGGCAACGGCTACACCTTC. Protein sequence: CASSFRGNGYTF.

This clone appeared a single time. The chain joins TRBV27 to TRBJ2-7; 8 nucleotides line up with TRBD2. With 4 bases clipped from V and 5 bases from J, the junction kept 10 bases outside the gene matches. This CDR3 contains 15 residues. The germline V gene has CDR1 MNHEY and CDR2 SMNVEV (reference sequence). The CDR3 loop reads CASSSSGRGPHEQYF. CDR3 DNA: TGTGCCAGCAGTTCGAGCGGGAGAGGGCCCCACGAGCAGTACTTC.

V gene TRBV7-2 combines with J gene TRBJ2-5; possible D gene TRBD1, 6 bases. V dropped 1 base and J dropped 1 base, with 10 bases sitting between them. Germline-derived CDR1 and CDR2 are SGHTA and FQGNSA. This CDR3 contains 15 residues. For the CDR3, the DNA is TGTGCCAGCAGCTTAGTGAGGACAGTCCAAGAGACCCAGTACTTC. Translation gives CASSLVRTVQETQYF.